The rows below give T cell receptor beta chains drawn from one sample of a study of tumor-infiltrating lymphocytes in primary liver carcinoma. TCRdb called the multiplex PCR reads again in MiXCR, with one record for every CDR3 protein. Here the sample spans fewer than 400,000 distinct CDR3 sequences, nearly 60% being singletons. What was sequenced was peripheral blood. All receptors derive from a woman in her thirties with primary liver carcinoma and hepatitis B virus infection. Each CDR3 is given with its conserved first and last residue. D genes are given only for firm matches. Clone size is not always given. Where it is, it says once, few, many or a class for expanded clones.

size	D	V	J	DNA	CDR3
-	-	TRBV28	TRBJ2-5	TGTGCCAGCAGGGCCAACGGCGAGACCCAGTACTTC	CASRANGETQYF
-	-	TRBV7-8	TRBJ2-1	TGTGCCAGCAGCCCTGGGGGGGCTGACTCCTACAATGAGCAGTTCTTC	CASSPGGADSYNEQFF
-	-	TRBV7-9	TRBJ1-3	TGTGCCAGCAGCTTGGGCCTCTCTGGAAACACCATATATTTT	CASSLGLSGNTIYF
few	TRBD1	TRBV7-9	TRBJ2-3	TGTGCCAGCAGCTTCGGACAGGGTGGATCTGGTACGCAGTATTTT	CASSFGQGGSGTQYF
few	-	TRBV28	TRBJ1-1	TGTGCCAGCAGTGGGGCTTTCTTT	CASSGAFF
-	TRBD2	TRBV5-5	TRBJ2-7	TGTGCCAGCAGATCTGGACTAGCGGGAAGCTCCTACGAGCAGTACTTC	CASRSGLAGSSYEQYF
-	-	TRBV12-3/TRBV12-4	TRBJ2-1	TGTGCCAGCAGTTTTTACGGGAGCGAGCAGTGCTTC	CASSFYGSEQCF
-	-	TRBV10-1	TRBJ2-5	TGCGCCAGCAGTGCGGTCAGGCGGGAGACCCAGTACTTC	CASSAVRRETQYF
many	TRBD1	TRBV29-1	TRBJ1-2	TGCAGCGCCGGACAGGGACAATCTAACTATGGCTACACCTTC	CSAGQGQSNYGYTF
-	TRBD2	TRBV11-2	TRBJ2-7	TGTACCAGCAGCTTAGGACTAGCCCGCGAGCAGTACTTC	CTSSLGLAREQYF
-	TRBD1	TRBV13	TRBJ1-6	TGTGCCAGCAGCCAAGGACAGGGTAAAAATTCACCCCTCCACTTT	CASSQGQGKNSPLHF
few	-	TRBV5-6	TRBJ2-7	TGTGCCAGCAGCCCAGGATTGAGCTCCTACGAGCAGTACTTC	CASSPGLSSYEQYF
few	TRBD2	TRBV6-6	TRBJ2-3	TGTGCCAGCAGTTACAGACGGGGGACTAGCGACACAGATACGCAGTATTTT	CASSYRRGTSDTDTQYF
-	TRBD1	TRBV7-9	TRBJ2-7	TGTGCCAGCAGCGACACCGACAGGGGAGCCTACGAGCGGTACTTC	CASSDTDRGAYERYF
-	TRBD1	TRBV5-1	TRBJ1-2	TGCGCCATCAGGACGGGACAGGGATTGGATGGCTACACCTTC	CAIRTGQGLDGYTF
-	-	TRBV28	TRBJ1-6	TGTGCCAGCAGTTTTTTATCGGGGAATAGTAATTCATCCCTCCACTTT	CASSFLSGNSNSSLHF
-	TRBD2	TRBV13	TRBJ2-2	TGTGCCAGCAGCTTAGGGCTCACTAGCGGGAGGATTGACACCGGGGAGCTGTTTTTT	CASSLGLTSGRIDTGELFF
many	TRBD1	TRBV6-6	TRBJ1-1	TGTGCCAGCGGGACAGCCGAAGCTTTCTTT	CASGTAEAFF
-	-	TRBV6-6	TRBJ2-1	TGTGCCAGTAGTTCCCTACTAGGACCTGAGCAGTTCTTC	CASSSLLGPEQFF
once	TRBD2	TRBV28	TRBJ2-7	TGTGCCAGCAAACTAGCGGGAGGGATGAGGGTCTCCTACGAGCAGTACTTC	CASKLAGGMRVSYEQYF
-	-	TRBV29-1	TRBJ2-1	TGCAGCCTTCTCGCGCGCGAGAGTGTAGATAAGCAGTTCTTC	CSLLARESVDKQFF
-	TRBD1	TRBV11-2	TRBJ2-6	TGTGCCAGCAGCCAGGGGGTTTCAGGGTCAAACGTCCTGACTTTC	CASSQGVSGSNVLTF
-	TRBD2	TRBV14	TRBJ2-2	TGTGCCAGCAGCCCGACGCGACTTGCGGGGGAGCCGTTTTTT	CASSPTRLAGEPFF
-	TRBD1	TRBV7-8	TRBJ1-5	TGTGTCAGCAGCTCCAGGGGGGGCGGTCAGCCCCAGCATTTT	CVSSSRGGGQPQHF
-	-	TRBV11-2	TRBJ2-3	TGTACCAGCAGCCTCCCCCTATGGTCTAGCATGGATACGCAGTATTTT	CTSSLPLWSSMDTQYF
many	TRBD1	TRBV11-2	TRBJ2-7	TGTGCCAGCAGCTTACGATGGACAGGGGAAAACGAGCAGTACTTC	CASSLRWTGENEQYF
-	-	TRBV7-9	TRBJ2-1	TGTGCCAGCAGCTTAGCGCCCCAAAGGGATGGTATACGGTTCTTC	CASSLAPQRDGIRFF
many	-	TRBV6-1	TRBJ2-4	TGTGCCATCTCACAGGTGGCAGCGTTAAACATTCAGTACTTC	CAISQVAALNIQYF
few	-	TRBV4-1	TRBJ2-1	TGCGCCAGCAGCCAAAACAGGGTGGCCGGGAGCAATGAGCAGTTCTTC	CASSQNRVAGSNEQFF
-	-	TRBV10-3	TRBJ1-5	TGTGCCATCAGTGGGGCCGATAGTCAGTCCCAGCATTTT	CAISGADSQSQHF
-	-	TRBV2	TRBJ2-3	TGTGCCAGCAACCCGCAGGGGTGGGGATCAAATACGCAGTATTTT	CASNPQGWGSNTQYF
-	-	TRBV5-4	TRBJ2-7	TGTGCCAGCAGTTCTTGGCAGGGAGGCGAGCAGTACTTC	CASSSWQGGEQYF
-	-	TRBV4-1	TRBJ2-2	TGCGTCAGTAGCCAAGAGGGGGGAGGAACCCCCGGGGAGCTGTTTTTT	CVSSQEGGGTPGELFF
-	-	TRBV4-2	TRBJ2-7	TGTGCCAGCAGCGCACGGGCCCGGGGAGAATCCCTCGGGCAGTACTTC	CASSARARGESLGQYF
few	TRBD2	TRBV10-3	TRBJ2-3	TGTGCCATCAGTGAGTCCGGGACTAGCAAATTCACAGATACGCAGTATTTT	CAISESGTSKFTDTQYF
once	TRBD1	TRBV7-9	TRBJ2-4	TGTGCCAGCAGCTTAACAGGGGGCGAGGTCAAAAACATTCAGTACTTC	CASSLTGGEVKNIQYF
-	TRBD1	TRBV10-1	TRBJ2-3	TGCGCCTCCACACCCCGGGACAGGGGGCGTCTGTACACAGATTCGCAGTATTTT	CASTPRDRGRLYTDSQYF
-	-	TRBV6-6	TRBJ2-5	TGTGCCAGCAGTTCTGAGGGGGGGTTCCAAGAGACCCAGTACTTC	CASSSEGGFQETQYF
-	-	TRBV4-3	TRBJ2-7	TGCGCCAGCAGCCAAGACTCGGGGGCCTCTCTAAAATCCTACGAGCAGTACTTC	CASSQDSGASLKSYEQYF
-	-	TRBV11-2	TRBJ2-1	TGTGCCAGCAGCTTAGAGATAGGGGCCTACAATGAACAGTTCTTC	CASSLEIGAYNEQFF
-	-	TRBV6-2/TRBV6-3	TRBJ1-3	TGTGCCAGCGGTTACCCGGACGGCCAGAGCTCTGGAAACACCATATATTTT	CASGYPDGQSSGNTIYF
-	-	TRBV11-3	TRBJ2-1	TGTGCCAGCAGCCCTTTGGGGGGGGCGGACTACAATGAGCAGTTCTTC	CASSPLGGADYNEQFF
-	-	TRBV7-6	TRBJ2-7	TGTGCCAGCAGCTTAGACGGGGGAGACGAGCAATACTTC	CASSLDGGDEQYF
-	-	TRBV11-1	TRBJ2-3	TGTGCCAGCAGCACGCCGGTGGGAAGGCACGGGGAGCTCACAGATACGCAGTATTTT	CASSTPVGRHGELTDTQYF
-	-	TRBV11-1	TRBJ2-7	TGTGCCGGCGGCATCCTGGCGGGTTACGAGCAGTACTTC	CAGGILAGYEQYF
-	TRBD1	TRBV6-2/TRBV6-3	TRBJ2-7	TGTGCCAGCAGTCTACCATCCGGGACAGTTCCCTACGAGCAGTACTTC	CASSLPSGTVPYEQYF
-	-	TRBV6-5	TRBJ1-1	TGTCCCAGCAGCTCCCACCTGAACACTGAAGCTTTCTTT	CPSSSHLNTEAFF
many	TRBD2	TRBV11-2	TRBJ2-1	TGTGCCAGCAGCTTATCTCGGCGGGAGACCGATGAGCAGTTCTTC	CASSLSRRETDEQFF
-	TRBD1	TRBV11-2	TRBJ2-5	TGTACCAGCAGCTTAGATACTACAGGGGGGCAGACCCGGTACTTC	CTSSLDTTGGQTRYF
few	-	TRBV7-9	TRBJ1-1	TGTGCCAGCAGCTTAGGGGTCCGGAACACTGAAGCTTTCTTT	CASSLGVRNTEAFF
-	-	TRBV12-3/TRBV12-4	TRBJ2-3	TGTGCCAGCAGCCGAGGACAACCCATAAGAGATACGCAGTATTTT	CASSRGQPIRDTQYF
-	-	TRBV12-3/TRBV12-4	TRBJ2-1	TGTGCCAGCAGGCTCCTCTCGGGAGCGTCTGAGCAGTTCTTC	CASRLLSGASEQFF
-	TRBD1	TRBV6-6	TRBJ2-7	TGTGACAGCGGGGTTTCACAGGGGGCGAGGGAGCAGTACTTC	CDSGVSQGAREQYF
many	TRBD1	TRBV29-1	TRBJ2-7	TGCAGCGCCGCACGGGGACAGGGTTCCTACGAGCAGTACTTC	CSAARGQGSYEQYF
-	-	TRBV28	TRBJ2-7	TGTGCCAGCGGGGGCGACAGGACTAGCTCCTACGAGCAGTACTTC	CASGGDRTSSYEQYF
few	TRBD1	TRBV6-5	TRBJ1-2	TGTGCCAGCAGTCCGGGACAGGGGACGAAGAGAGACTATGGCTACACCTTC	CASSPGQGTKRDYGYTF
-	-	TRBV7-8	TRBJ2-7	TGTGCCAGCAGCTTGGCTAGCTCCTACGAGCAGTACTTC	CASSLASSYEQYF
-	-	TRBV5-1	TRBJ2-1	TGCGCCAGCGGCTTGTTTGCGGGTGGACACAATGAGCAGTTCTTC	CASGLFAGGHNEQFF
-	TRBD1	TRBV11-2	TRBJ2-2	TGTGCCAGCAGTTCCGACAGGGGCGCCAGGGAGCTGTTTTTT	CASSSDRGARELFF
-	-	TRBV28	TRBJ1-5	TGTGCCATCCGGATTGGGGGGACGAGCAATCAGCCCCAGCACTTT	CAIRIGGTSNQPQHF